This T cell receptor (beta chain) was observed in a study of T-cell memory formation after mild COVID-19 (dated by TCRdb to about 2021). About the investigation overall: TCR sequence clusters from the two donors were largely donor specific. T-cell clones expanding and contracting after mild COVID-19 in a couple of donors were tracked by longitudinal TCRalpha and TCRbeta repertoire sequencing. Two young, previously healthy adult volunteers, one female and one male, were included in the cohort. Study-wide findings and limitations: Clones that contracted from day 15 to 85 showed balanced CD4/CD8 phenotypes, whereas a second wave of clones that expanded from day 15 to 37 leaned towards CD4+. Some responding clones were detected in pre-infection memory, suggesting pre-existing cross-reactive memory T cells joined the SARS-CoV-2 response. Contracting CD4+ clones turned up mainly in the CM and EM memory subsets, whereas EMRA was where CD8+ clones were enriched. Whether the second-wave clones peaking on day 37 were SARS-CoV-2 specific was not confirmed. Only a couple of mild cases were covered by the study, and larger cohorts that include severe cases with pre-infection samples were considered necessary.

The CDR3 has 17 amino acids, counting the end cysteine and phenylalanine. This entry keeps only the CDR3 DNA: 51 bases, framed from base 1. CDR1 and CDR2 are drawn from the germline V gene: MNHEY, SVGAGI. V drops 0 bases and J drops 0 bases, leaving 12 bases in between. A few counts support this clonotype. There is no known antigen for this receptor. No much larger clone is present one base from it, and per-base qualities are unavailable. Sequencing was carried out with an Illumina NovaSeq 6000. TCRalpha and TCRbeta cDNA libraries were constructed by 5'RACE with constant-segment primers, with sample barcodes and unique molecular identifiers being introduced. RNA was extracted from every sample with Trizol reagent. The libraries were amplified in two PCR steps, and the second step added a second sample barcode and Illumina TruSeq adapters. Libraries were sequenced on an Illumina NovaSeq with 2 x 150 bp paired-end reads. Regarding the original processing steps: The reads were demultiplexed and collapsed into UMI-guided consensus sequences using migec v1.2.7. Using mixcr v2.1.11, UMI consensuses were aligned to TRA and TRB V and J templates and then assembled into clonotypes. A clonotype was counted as expanded or contracted only when both edgeR and NoisET called the clonotype significant, with the noise models trained on biological replicates. For edgeR calls, the thresholds were a false discovery rate-adjusted p below 0.01 and a log2 fold-change of 1. PCA with hierarchical clustering of max-normalized trajectories of the 1000 most abundant clonotypes was used as exploratory dynamics analysis. Separately sequenced CD4+ and CD8+ repertoires were used to assign the CD4 or CD8 phenotype of responding clones. The public reads were reanalyzed by TCRdb: fastp trimming at Q25, MiXCR alignment, in-frame beta chains only. CDR3 protein duplicates are merged, each entry listing the most common genes and DNA. It is TCRdb's table, rather than the study itself, that gives the V and J calls and clone size. The sample data list about 38,000 distinct CDR3 sequences, and roughly 10% of these were observed just once. Of the sample, approximately 28% is held by the ten largest clones.

Ficoll-Paque density gradient centrifugation was the method used to isolate PBMCs. The clonotype comes from a man aged 18-30 years who had mild COVID-19 (a few samples of this study predate the infection). The sample titles of this study are shuffled in the database, so cell type and time point are left out; the donor was told from shared clones. The V and J genes are TRBV6-5 and TRBJ1-3; TRBD1 is a weak D gene call, 5 bases matching. Material: PBMCs or a T cell subset sorted from them (not recorded which). Here is the DNA: TGTGCCAGCAGTTACTCCGGCAGGGTTGGCTCTGGAAACACCATATATTTT. It is translated as CASSYSGRVGSGNTIYF.